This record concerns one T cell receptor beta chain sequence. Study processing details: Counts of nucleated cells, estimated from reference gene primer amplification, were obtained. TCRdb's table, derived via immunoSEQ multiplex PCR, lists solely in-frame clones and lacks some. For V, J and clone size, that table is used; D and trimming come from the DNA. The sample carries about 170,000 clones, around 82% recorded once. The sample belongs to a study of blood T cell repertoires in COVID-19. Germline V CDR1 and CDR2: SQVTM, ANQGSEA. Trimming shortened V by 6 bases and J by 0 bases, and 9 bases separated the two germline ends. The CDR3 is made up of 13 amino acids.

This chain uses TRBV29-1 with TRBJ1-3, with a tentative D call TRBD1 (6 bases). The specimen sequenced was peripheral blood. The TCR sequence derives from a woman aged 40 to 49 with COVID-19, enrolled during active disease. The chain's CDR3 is CSVKQGSGNTIYF. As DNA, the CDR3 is TGCAGCGTAAAACAGGGCTCTGGAAACACCATATATTTT.